This entry lists 19 T cell receptor beta chains sequenced from one sample in a study of shared clonotypes between healthy human individuals. Terminally differentiated effector memory CD45RA+ cells were excluded from the naive CD8 cells, which were CD45RO-negative and positively selected for CCR7. Produced via immunoSEQ multiplex PCR; TCRdb's table is partial and in-frame only. The sample contains about 820,000 clones, more than 85% of which appear only once. Material for sequencing was naive CD8+ T cells sorted from blood. These receptors originate from a man younger than 45 in good health.

The rearrangement joins TRBV7-9 to TRBJ2-3, with 11 bases fitting TRBD1. The ends lost 7 bases at V and 2 bases at J; junction bases unmatched: 5. CDR1 is SEHNR and CDR2 is FQNEAQ in the germline V gene (reference sequence). The CDR3 consists of 15 residues. CDR3 in amino acids: CASIGQGAFTDTQYF. The CDR3 coding sequence is TGTGCCAGCATAGGACAGGGGGCTTTCACAGATACGCAGTATTTT.

The rearrangement uses TRBV7-8 and TRBJ1-1; D unclear. CDR1 is SGHVS and CDR2 is FQNEAQ in the germline V gene. With 1 base removed from V and 1 base from J, the gap between germline ends came to 4 bases. This CDR3 contains 13 residues. The CDR3 region is CASSLVGNTEAFF. CDR3 sequence (DNA): TGTGCCAGCAGCTTAGTGGGGAACACTGAAGCTTTCTTT.

The chain joins TRBV4-1 to TRBJ1-5; D unclear. The CDR3 runs 11 residues. Germline CDR1 reads MGHRA; CDR2 reads YSYEKL. V was trimmed by 10 bases and J by 5 bases, leaving 9 bases between them. CDR3 sequence: CANRWDQPQHF. CDR3 nucleotide sequence: TGCGCCAATCGATGGGATCAGCCCCAGCATTTT.

V and J are TRBV6-5 and TRBJ1-2; 7 positions match TRBD1. Germline V gene data show CDR1 as MNHEY and CDR2 as SVGAGI. This CDR3 contains 15 residues. V was pared by 3 bases and J by 7 bases, with 11 bases of the junction left unmatched. Here the CDR3 DNA reads TGTGCCAGCAGTTATAAGACAGGGTATTTCGGTGGCTACACCTTC. This codes for CASSYKTGYFGGYTF.

Regarding this clone: Germline and junction disagree at one end, which may indicate a read error. V is TRBV4-2 and J is TRBJ2-2; 7 bases are shared with TRBD2. Looked up from germline, CDR1 is LGHNA and CDR2 is YNFKEQ. The CDR3 length is 20 residues. CDR3 region: CASSQDRHWGGGPNTGELFF. For the CDR3, the DNA is TGTGCCAGCAGCCAAGATAGGCACTGGGGGGGAGGGCCGAATACCGGGGAGCTGTTTTTT.

With respect to this clone: Other DNA sequences from this sample encode an identical CDR3 as well. The CDR3 protein is CASSLGLAEQFF. The CDR3 region has the DNA TGTGCCAGCAGCTTGGGACTAGCTGAGCAGTTCTTC. The chain employs TRBV7-9 and TRBJ2-1; TRBD2 aligns across 9 bases. Germline CDR1 reads SEHNR; CDR2 reads FQNEAQ (reference sequence). The J segment lost 9 bases and the V segment lost 3 bases, leaving 0 bases of the junction unmatched. This CDR3 has 12 amino acids.

The CDR3 DNA follows: TGCGCCAGCAGCTTGGCCGGTTTGGGTTCAGGCTACACCTTC. Its translation: CASSLAGLGSGYTF. The rearrangement uses TRBV5-1 and TRBJ1-2, with D uncertain. This CDR3 has 14 residues. V was cut by 0 bases and J by 8 bases, with 14 bases left in between. CDR1 and CDR2 (germline): SGHRS, YFSETQ. Looking up the rest from reference TRBV5-1 and TRBJ1-2 gives the full variable domain: KAGVTQTPRYLIKTRGQQVTLSCSPISGHRSVSWYQQTPGQGLQFLFEYFSETQRNKGNFPGRFSGRQFSNSRSEMNVSTLELGDSALYLCASSLAGLGSGYTFGSGTRLTVV.

This clone was seen a single time. The V gene is TRBV30, the J gene TRBJ1-4; TRBD1 agrees at 7 bases. Trimming cost V 4 bases and J 8 bases; bases outside gene matches: 10. This CDR3 comprises 14 residues. In germline, CDR1 is GTSNPN, CDR2 SVGIG (reference sequence). Written as DNA, the CDR3 is TGTGCCTGGACCAGGGGGGGCGGCGGGGAAAAACTGTTTTTT. Amino acid sequence: CAWTRGGGGEKLFF.

This chain uses TRBV7-9 with TRBJ1-2, with unresolved D. The CDR3 spans 11 residues. Germline loops: CDR1 SEHNR, CDR2 FQNEAQ (reference sequence). Trimming took off 1 base at V and 13 bases at J, with 10 bases between the two ends. CDR3 DNA: TGTGCCAGCAGCTTAGAGCCTACAGCCACCTTC. Translation gives CASSLEPTATF.

This chain joins TRBV5-6 and TRBJ2-7, with D perhaps assigned TRBD1 or TRBD2 (5 bases each). The V and J ends lost 2 bases and 2 bases respectively, with 11 bases between them. This CDR3 is built from 14 residues. The germline V gene has CDR1 SGHDT and CDR2 YYEEEE. This CDR3 reads CASSFRDRPYEQYF. The CDR3 bases are TGTGCCAGCAGCTTCCGGGACCGACCCTACGAGCAGTACTTC. The full variable domain, completed using reference TRBV5-6 and TRBJ2-7, is DAGVTQSPTHLIKTRGQQVTLRCSPKSGHDTVSWYQQALGQGPQFIFQYYEEEERQRGNFPDRFSGHQFPNYSSELNVNALLLGDSALYLCASSFRDRPYEQYFGPGTRLTVT.

The chain couples TRBV13 to TRBJ2-7; possible D gene TRBD2, 6 bases. The length of the CDR3 is 15 residues. V lost 5 bases and J 0 bases, leaving 14 bases between the germline ends. The germline V gene encodes CDR1 PRHDT and CDR2 FYEKMQ (reference sequence). The CDR3 DNA sequence: TGTGCCAGCAGCCCCTCGGGACTCAGCTCCTACGAGCAGTACTTC. Its protein is CASSPSGLSSYEQYF.

The chain links TRBV9 to TRBJ2-1; 8 bases are shared with TRBD2. CDR1 and CDR2 from the germline V gene are SGDLS and YYNGEE. CDR3 length equals 15 residues. The ends lost 3 bases at V and 6 bases at J; junction bases unmatched: 8. In nucleotides, the CDR3 is TGTGCCAGCAGCGAAACTAGCGGCAGGGGCAATGAGCAGTTCTTC. It codes for CASSETSGRGNEQFF.

The chain is built from TRBV30 and TRBJ1-5, with 10 bases aligning to TRBD1. CDR3 length equals 14 residues. The germline gives CDR1 GTSNPN, CDR2 SVGIG (reference sequence). V was clipped by 4 bases and J by 7 bases; unmatched bases: 7. The DNA of the CDR3 is TGTGCCTGGACCCCAGGGACAGGGGAACAGCCCCAGCATTTT. Translating it yields CAWTPGTGEQPQHF.

The genes are TRBV27 and TRBJ2-5; tentatively, D is TRBD2 (5 bases). The V and J ends lost 2 bases and 3 bases respectively, with 16 bases between them. Germline V gene data show CDR1 as MNHEY and CDR2 as SMNVEV (reference sequence). The length of the CDR3 is 16 residues. As DNA, the CDR3 is TGTGCCAGCAGTTTAACTCAGAGCGTCGGGAAAGAGACCCAGTACTTC. It translates to CASSLTQSVGKETQYF.

The CDR3 sequence is CASSLEGEVQPQHF. The DNA of the CDR3 is TGTGCCAGCAGCTTAGAAGGGGAGGTGCAGCCCCAGCATTTT. The chain has TRBV7-9 and TRBJ1-5; the D gene is possibly TRBD1 (5 bases). Trimming stripped 1 base from V and 7 bases from J, with 11 bases between. The V gene's germline CDR1 is SEHNR and CDR2 FQNEAQ (reference sequence). This CDR3 is built from 14 residues.

This rearrangement joins TRBV9 to TRBJ2-7; D not resolved. Trimming removed 4 bases at V and 6 bases at J, with 20 bases between. CDR3 size: 15 residues. Germline V CDR1 and CDR2: SGDLS, YYNGEE. The CDR3 nucleotides are TGTGCCAGCAGCCCCCCGGCGGTAGGCCCCAGCGAGCAGTACTTC. Translating gives CASSPPAVGPSEQYF.

This chain uses TRBV19 with TRBJ2-1, with D possibly being TRBD2 (6 bases). V dropped 3 bases and J dropped 4 bases, with 22 bases sitting between them. Germline V lookup: CDR1 LNHDA, CDR2 SQIVND (reference sequence). CDR3 length equals 18 residues. The CDR3 DNA sequence: TGTGCCAGTAGTATGGGGCTCCAAATAGCGGATGGATACAATGAGCAGTTCTTC. As protein: CASSMGLQIADGYNEQFF.

The chain uses TRBV28 and TRBJ1-4; possibly TRBD1 for D (5 bases). The CDR3 has 14 residues. Trimming pared 5 bases from V and 7 bases from J, leaving 14 bases between. Germline CDR1 is MDHEN and CDR2 is SYDVKM. The CDR3 sequence is CASSGRGEIEKLFF. The CDR3 bases are TGTGCCAGCAGTGGTCGGGGGGAGATTGAAAAACTGTTTTTT.

The rearrangement links TRBV4-3 to TRBJ2-3; the D gene is possibly TRBD2 (5 bases). Germline CDR1 and CDR2: LGHNA and YSLEER. The germline V and J ends were trimmed by 4 bases and 2 bases, with 16 bases remaining between them. This CDR3 contains 16 residues. CDR3 sequence: CASSLRVAGFTDTQYF. DNA of the CDR3: TGCGCCAGCAGCCTCCGGGTGGCGGGTTTCACAGATACGCAGTATTTT.